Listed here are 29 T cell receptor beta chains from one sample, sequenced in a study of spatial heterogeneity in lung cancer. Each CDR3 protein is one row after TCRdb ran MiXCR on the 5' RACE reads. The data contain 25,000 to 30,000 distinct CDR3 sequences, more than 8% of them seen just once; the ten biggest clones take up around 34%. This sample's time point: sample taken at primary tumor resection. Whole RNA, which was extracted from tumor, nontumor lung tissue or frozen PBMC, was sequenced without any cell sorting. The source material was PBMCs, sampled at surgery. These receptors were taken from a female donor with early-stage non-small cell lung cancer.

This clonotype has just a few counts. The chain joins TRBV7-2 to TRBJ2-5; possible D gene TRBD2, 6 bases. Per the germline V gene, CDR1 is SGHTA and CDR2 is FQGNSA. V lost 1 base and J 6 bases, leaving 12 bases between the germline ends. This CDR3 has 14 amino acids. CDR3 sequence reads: CASSLGPSEQTQYF. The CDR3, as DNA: TGTGCCAGCAGCTTAGGGCCTAGCGAACAGACCCAGTACTTC.

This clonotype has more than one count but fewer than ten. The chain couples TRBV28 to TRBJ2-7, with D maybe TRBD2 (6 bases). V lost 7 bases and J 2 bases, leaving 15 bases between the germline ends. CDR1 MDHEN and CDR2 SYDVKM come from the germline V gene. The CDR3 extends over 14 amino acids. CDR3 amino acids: CASTTRGVPYEQYF. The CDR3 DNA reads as TGTGCCAGCACCACCCGCGGGGTCCCCTACGAGCAGTACTTC.

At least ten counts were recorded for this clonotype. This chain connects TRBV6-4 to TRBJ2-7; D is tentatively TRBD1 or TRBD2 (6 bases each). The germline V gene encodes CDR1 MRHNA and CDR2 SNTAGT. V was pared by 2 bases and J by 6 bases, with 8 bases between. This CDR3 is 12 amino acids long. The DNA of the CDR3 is TGTGCCAGCAGTGACGGGGGGCTCGAGCAGTACGTC. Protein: CASSDGGLEQYV.

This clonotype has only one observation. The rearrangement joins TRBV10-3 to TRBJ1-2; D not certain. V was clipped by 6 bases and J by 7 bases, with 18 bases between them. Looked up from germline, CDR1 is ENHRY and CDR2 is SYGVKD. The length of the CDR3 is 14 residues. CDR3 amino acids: CAISATTGGSGYTF. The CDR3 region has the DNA TGTGCCATCAGCGCTACTACTGGAGGGTCTGGCTACACCTTC.

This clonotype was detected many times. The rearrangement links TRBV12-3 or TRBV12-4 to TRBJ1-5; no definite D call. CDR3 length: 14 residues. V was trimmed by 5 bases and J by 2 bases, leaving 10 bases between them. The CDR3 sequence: CASSTGNGNQPQHF. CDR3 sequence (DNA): TGTGCCAGCAGTACCGGGAATGGCAATCAGCCCCAGCATTTT.

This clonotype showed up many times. CDR3 region: CASIPQGRLREQFF. CDR3 DNA sequence: TGTGCCAGCATCCCCCAAGGAAGGCTAAGGGAGCAGTTCTTC. V usage is TRBV28 and J usage is TRBJ2-1; D remains ambiguous. V lost 7 bases to trimming and J lost 10 bases, with 20 bases between them. Germline assignment: CDR1 MDHEN and CDR2 SYDVKM. CDR3 length: 14 residues.

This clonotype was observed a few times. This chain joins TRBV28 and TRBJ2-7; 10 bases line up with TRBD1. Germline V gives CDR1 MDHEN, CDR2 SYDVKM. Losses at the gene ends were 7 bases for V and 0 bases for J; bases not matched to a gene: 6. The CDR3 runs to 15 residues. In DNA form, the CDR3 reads TGTGCCAGCATTCGGACAGGGGGGAACTCCTACGAGCAGTACTTC. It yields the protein CASIRTGGNSYEQYF.

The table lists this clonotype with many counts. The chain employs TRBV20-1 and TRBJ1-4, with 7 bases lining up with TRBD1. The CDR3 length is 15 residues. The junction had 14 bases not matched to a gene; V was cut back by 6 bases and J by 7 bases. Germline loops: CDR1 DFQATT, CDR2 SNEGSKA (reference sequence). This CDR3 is CSATPQGRLGEKLFF. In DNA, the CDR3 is TGCAGTGCCACCCCACAGGGGAGGTTAGGTGAAAAACTGTTTTTT.

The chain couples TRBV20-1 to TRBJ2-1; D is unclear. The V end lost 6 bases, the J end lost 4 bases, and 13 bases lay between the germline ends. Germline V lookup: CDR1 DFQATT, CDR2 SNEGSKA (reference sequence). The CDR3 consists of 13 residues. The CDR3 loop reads CSAFIAGYNEQFF. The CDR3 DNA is TGCAGTGCATTCATTGCCGGGTACAATGAGCAGTTCTTC.

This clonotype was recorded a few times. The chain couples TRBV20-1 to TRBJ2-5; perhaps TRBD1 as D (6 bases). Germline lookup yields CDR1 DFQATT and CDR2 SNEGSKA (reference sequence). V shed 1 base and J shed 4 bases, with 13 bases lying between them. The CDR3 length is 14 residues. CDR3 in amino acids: CSARGYRVGETQYF. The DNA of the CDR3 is TGCAGTGCTAGAGGCTACAGGGTAGGAGAGACCCAGTACTTC.

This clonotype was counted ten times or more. CDR3 sequence reads: CASSLASLRGSGGLYNEQFF. CDR3 nucleotides: TGCGCCAGCAGCTTGGCCTCCTTAAGGGGTTCGGGAGGACTCTACAATGAGCAGTTCTTC. The V gene is TRBV5-1, the J gene TRBJ2-1; 7 bases fit TRBD2. The CDR3 is made up of 20 amino acids. Germline-derived CDR1 and CDR2 are SGHRS and YFSETQ. V dropped 0 bases and J dropped 3; count of bases not matched to a gene: 18.

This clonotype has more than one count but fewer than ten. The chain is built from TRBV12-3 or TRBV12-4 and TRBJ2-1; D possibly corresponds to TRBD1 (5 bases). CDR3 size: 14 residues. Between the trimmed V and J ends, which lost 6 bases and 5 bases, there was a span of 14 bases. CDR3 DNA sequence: TGTGCCAGCAGGCTACAGGACACCGACAATGAGCAGTTCTTC. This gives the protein CASRLQDTDNEQFF.

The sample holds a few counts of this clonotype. The CDR3 here is CASSQSPKNIQYF. DNA of the CDR3: TGTGCCAGCAGCCAATCACCCAAAAACATTCAGTACTTC. The V gene is TRBV7-2, the J gene TRBJ2-4; D remains ambiguous. The V end lost 5 bases, the J end lost 2 bases, and 7 bases lay between the germline ends. This CDR3 contains 13 residues. CDR1 and CDR2 (germline): SGHTA, FQGNSA.

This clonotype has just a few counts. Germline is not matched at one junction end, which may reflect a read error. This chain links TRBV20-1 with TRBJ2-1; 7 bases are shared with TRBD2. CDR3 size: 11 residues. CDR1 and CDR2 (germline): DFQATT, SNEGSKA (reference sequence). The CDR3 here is CSARDRGLRAF. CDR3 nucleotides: TGCAGTGCTAGAGATAGGGGACTAAGGGCCTTC.

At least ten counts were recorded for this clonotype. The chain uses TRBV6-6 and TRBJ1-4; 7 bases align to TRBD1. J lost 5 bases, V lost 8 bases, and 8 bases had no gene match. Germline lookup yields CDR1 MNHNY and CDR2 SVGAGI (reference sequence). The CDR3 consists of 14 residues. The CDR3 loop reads CASGNQGVNEKLFF. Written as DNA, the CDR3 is TGTGCCAGCGGCAACCAGGGGGTGAATGAAAAACTGTTTTTT.

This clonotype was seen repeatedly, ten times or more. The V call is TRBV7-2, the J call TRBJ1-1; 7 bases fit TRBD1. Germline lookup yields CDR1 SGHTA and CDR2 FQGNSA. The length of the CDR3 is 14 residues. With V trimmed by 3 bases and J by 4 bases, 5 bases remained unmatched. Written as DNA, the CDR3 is TGTGCCAGCAGCTTCCGGACAGGCGGCACTGAAGCTTTCTTT. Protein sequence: CASSFRTGGTEAFF.

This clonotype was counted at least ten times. CDR3 sequence (DNA): TGTGCCAGCAGCTTGAGTGGCAGTCAAGAGACCCAGTACTTC. Protein: CASSLSGSQETQYF. V usage is TRBV5-4 and J usage is TRBJ2-5; D gene unclear. This CDR3 comprises 14 residues. V lost 1 base and J lost 2, with 9 bases in between. Germline CDR1 reads SGHNT; CDR2 reads YYREEE (reference sequence).

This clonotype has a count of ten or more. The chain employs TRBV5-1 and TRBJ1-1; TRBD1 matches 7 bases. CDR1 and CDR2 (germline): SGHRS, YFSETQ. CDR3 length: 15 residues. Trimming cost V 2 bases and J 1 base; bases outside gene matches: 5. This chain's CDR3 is CASSFGQVGNTEAFF. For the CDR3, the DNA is TGCGCCAGCAGCTTCGGACAGGTGGGGAACACTGAAGCTTTCTTT.

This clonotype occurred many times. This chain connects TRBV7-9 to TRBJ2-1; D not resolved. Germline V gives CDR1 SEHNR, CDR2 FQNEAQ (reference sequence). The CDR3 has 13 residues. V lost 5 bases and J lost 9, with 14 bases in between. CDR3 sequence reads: CASSPPGTGEQFF. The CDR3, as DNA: TGTGCCAGCAGCCCCCCCGGCACCGGTGAGCAGTTCTTC.

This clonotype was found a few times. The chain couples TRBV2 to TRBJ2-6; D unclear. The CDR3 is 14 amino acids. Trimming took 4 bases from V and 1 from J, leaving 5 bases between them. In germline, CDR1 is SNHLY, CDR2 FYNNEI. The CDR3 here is CASSGGSGANVLTF. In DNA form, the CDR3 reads TGTGCCAGCAGTGGGGGTTCTGGGGCCAACGTCCTGACTTTC.

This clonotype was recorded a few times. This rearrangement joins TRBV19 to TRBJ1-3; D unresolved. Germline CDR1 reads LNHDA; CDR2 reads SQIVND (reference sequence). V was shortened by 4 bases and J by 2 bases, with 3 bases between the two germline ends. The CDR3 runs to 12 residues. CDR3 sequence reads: CASSNAGNTIYF. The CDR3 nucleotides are TGTGCCAGTAGTAATGCTGGAAACACCATATATTTT.

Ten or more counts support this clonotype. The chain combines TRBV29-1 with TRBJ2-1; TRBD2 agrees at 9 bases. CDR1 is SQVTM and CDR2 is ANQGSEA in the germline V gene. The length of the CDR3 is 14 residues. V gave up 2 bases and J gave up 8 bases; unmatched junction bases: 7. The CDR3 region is CSVELGGRAYEQFF. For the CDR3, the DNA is TGCAGCGTTGAATTGGGCGGGAGGGCCTATGAGCAGTTCTTC.

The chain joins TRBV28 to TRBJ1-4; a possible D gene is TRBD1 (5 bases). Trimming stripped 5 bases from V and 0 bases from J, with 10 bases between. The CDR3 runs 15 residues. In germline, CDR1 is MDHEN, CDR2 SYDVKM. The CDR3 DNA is TGTGCCAGCAGTAGTACAGGAGCAACTAATGAAAAACTGTTTTTT. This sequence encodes CASSSTGATNEKLFF.

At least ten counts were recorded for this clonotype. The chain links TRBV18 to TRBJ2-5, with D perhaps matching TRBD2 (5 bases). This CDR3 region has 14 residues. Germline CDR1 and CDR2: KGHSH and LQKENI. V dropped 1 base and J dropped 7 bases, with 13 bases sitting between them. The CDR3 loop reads CASSPLENAGTQYF. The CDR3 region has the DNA TGTGCCAGCTCACCACTTGAGAATGCGGGGACCCAGTACTTC.

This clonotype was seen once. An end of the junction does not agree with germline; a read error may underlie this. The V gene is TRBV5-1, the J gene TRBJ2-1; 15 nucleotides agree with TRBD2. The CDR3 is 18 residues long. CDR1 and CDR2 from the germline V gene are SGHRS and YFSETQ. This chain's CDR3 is CASSLGLAGGWSYSEQFF. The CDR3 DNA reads TGCGCCAGCAGTTTAGGACTAGCGGGAGGGTGGTCCTACAGTGAGCAGTTCTTC.

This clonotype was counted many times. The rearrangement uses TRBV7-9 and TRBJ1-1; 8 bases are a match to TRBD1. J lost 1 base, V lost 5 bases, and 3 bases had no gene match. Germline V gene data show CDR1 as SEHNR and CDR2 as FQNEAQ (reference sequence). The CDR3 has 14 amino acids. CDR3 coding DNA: TGTGCCAGCAGCGACAGGGGACGGAACACTGAAGCTTTCTTT. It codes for CASSDRGRNTEAFF.

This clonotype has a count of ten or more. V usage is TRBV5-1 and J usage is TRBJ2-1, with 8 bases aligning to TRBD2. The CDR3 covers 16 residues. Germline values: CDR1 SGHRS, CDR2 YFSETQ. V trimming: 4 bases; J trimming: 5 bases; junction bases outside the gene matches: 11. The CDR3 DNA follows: TGCGCCAGCAGCCCCCTCTCAGCGGGAGCCAACAATGAGCAGTTCTTC. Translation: CASSPLSAGANNEQFF.

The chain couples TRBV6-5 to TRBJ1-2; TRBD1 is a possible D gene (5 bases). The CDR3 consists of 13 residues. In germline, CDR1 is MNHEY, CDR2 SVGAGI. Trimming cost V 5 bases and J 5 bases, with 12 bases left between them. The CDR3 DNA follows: TGTGCCAGCAGTCCAGGGAAGGCGTATGGCTACACCTTC. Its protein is CASSPGKAYGYTF.

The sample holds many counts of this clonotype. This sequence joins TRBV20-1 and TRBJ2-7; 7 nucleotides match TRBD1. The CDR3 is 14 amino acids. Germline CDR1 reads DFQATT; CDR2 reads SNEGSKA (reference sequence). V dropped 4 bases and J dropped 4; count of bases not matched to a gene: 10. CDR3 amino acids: CSATDPGQRYEQYF. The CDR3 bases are TGCAGTGCTACAGATCCGGGACAGAGATACGAGCAGTACTTC.